Listed here are 15 T cell receptor beta chains from one sample, sequenced in a study of a mutant IDH1 vaccine in newly diagnosed glioma. Method: immunoSEQ multiplex PCR; TCRdb's copy keeps in-frame clones and lacks some. This repertoire shows 30,000 to 35,000 clones, about 85% found once; its top ten account for over 4%. Documented time point: baseline, week 1 (first vaccination visit). Treatment denoted: pre-vaccination baseline after standard-of-care therapy. Sequenced material: PBMCs, taken from a glioma patient treated with radiotherapy, temozolomide or both. These receptors were obtained from a woman in her thirties or forties with glioma.

The chain links TRBV19 to TRBJ1-2; 7 bases align to TRBD1. The junction had 11 bases not matched to a gene; V was cut back by 5 bases and J by 8 bases. Germline V CDR1 and CDR2: LNHDA, SQIVND (reference sequence). This CDR3 has 14 residues. Here the CDR3 reads CASSGQDGFGGYTF. The CDR3 nucleotides are TGTGCCAGTAGTGGACAGGATGGGTTCGGCGGCTACACCTTC.

The gene calls are TRBV6-5 and TRBJ1-1, with D hard to call. Between the trimmed V and J ends, which lost 4 bases and 3 bases, there was a span of 9 bases. The CDR3 totals 13 residues. Germline-derived CDR1 and CDR2 are MNHEY and SVGAGI. As DNA, the CDR3 is TGTGCCAGCAGTTTTGGGTCTTACACTGAAGCTTTCTTT. Translation: CASSFGSYTEAFF.

The chain combines TRBV5-1 with TRBJ1-4; a possible D gene is TRBD1 (5 bases). The V gene's germline CDR1 is SGHRS and CDR2 YFSETQ. This CDR3 contains 16 residues. V was trimmed by 0 bases and J by 4 bases, leaving 13 bases between them. CDR3 DNA sequence: TGCGCCAGCAGCTTGGTGGCAGGGCTGAATAATGAAAAACTGTTTTTT. This sequence encodes CASSLVAGLNNEKLFF.

J is TRBJ1-1 and V is TRBV19; 9 bases match TRBD1. Germline CDR1 and CDR2: LNHDA and SQIVND (reference sequence). CDR3 length: 14 amino acids. The junction had 0 bases not matched to a gene; V was cut back by 4 bases and J by 0 bases. The CDR3 sequence is CASSRDRVNTEAFF. The CDR3 DNA is TGTGCCAGTAGTAGGGACAGGGTGAACACTGAAGCTTTCTTT.

The V call is TRBV5-1, the J call TRBJ2-1; 12 bases are a match to TRBD1. Germline V lookup: CDR1 SGHRS, CDR2 YFSETQ. Losses at the gene ends were 3 bases for V and 4 bases for J; bases not matched to a gene: 5. The CDR3 is 16 amino acids. The CDR3 coding sequence is TGCGCCAGCAGCTCGGGGGACAGGGGGCTATACAATGAGCAGTTCTTC. This codes for CASSSGDRGLYNEQFF.

The V gene is TRBV5-1, the J gene TRBJ2-7, with unresolved D. Germline V gene sequence: CDR1 SGHRS, CDR2 YFSETQ. The CDR3 runs 12 residues. V was shortened by 5 bases and J by 3 bases, with 9 bases between the two germline ends. The DNA for the CDR3 is TGCGCCAGCAGTGGTCCAAGCTACGAGCAGTACTTC. It codes for CASSGPSYEQYF.

This chain joins TRBV7-9 and TRBJ2-7, with D uncertain. V lost 5 bases to trimming and J lost 0 bases, with 14 bases between them. The CDR3 extends over 15 amino acids. The germline CDR1 and CDR2 sequences are SEHNR and FQNEAQ (reference sequence). CDR3 nucleotide sequence: TGTGCCAGCAGCCCGCTTAACGGTTACTCCTACGAGCAGTACTTC. Encoded protein: CASSPLNGYSYEQYF.

The sample holds one count of this clone. For the CDR3, the DNA is TGTGCCAGTAGGAGGGACGGGGGCTACACCTTC. Translating gives CASRRDGGYTF. V gene TRBV19 combines with J gene TRBJ1-2; a possible D gene is TRBD1 (5 bases). From germline, CDR1 is LNHDA and CDR2 SQIVND (reference sequence). V dropped 6 bases and J dropped 8 bases, with 10 bases sitting between them. The CDR3 sequence is 11 residues long.

V usage is TRBV19 and J usage is TRBJ2-7, with a tentative D call TRBD1 (6 bases). The V end was cut by 0 bases, the J end by 2 bases, with 11 bases between. This CDR3 has 15 amino acids. Germline loops: CDR1 LNHDA, CDR2 SQIVND (reference sequence). The CDR3 DNA sequence: TGTGCCAGTAGTATAGAAGCAGGGGTCACCTACGAGCAGTACTTC. Translating gives CASSIEAGVTYEQYF.

The V gene is TRBV5-1, the J gene TRBJ2-3; D unclear. Germline CDR1 is SGHRS and CDR2 is YFSETQ. V was pared by 3 bases and J by 4 bases, with 9 bases between. The CDR3 totals 13 residues. This CDR3 is CASSSLAPDTQYF. Written as DNA, the CDR3 is TGCGCCAGCAGCTCCTTAGCACCAGATACGCAGTATTTT.

V usage is TRBV6-5 and J usage is TRBJ1-4; D uncertain. This CDR3 region has 13 residues. CDR1 and CDR2 (germline): MNHEY, SVGAGI. V was shortened by 6 bases and J by 7 bases, with 12 bases between the two germline ends. Here the CDR3 DNA reads TGTGCCAGCAGCCGTGGCCAAACTGAAAAACTGTTTTTT. Residues: CASSRGQTEKLFF.

This chain links TRBV4-3 with TRBJ1-2, with D perhaps TRBD1 (5 bases). This CDR3 region has 14 residues. V lost 0 bases, J lost 6 bases, and 11 bases lay in between. The germline V gene encodes CDR1 LGHNA and CDR2 YSLEER. CDR3 protein: CASSQDRGVDGYTF. CDR3 DNA sequence: TGCGCCAGCAGCCAAGATCGAGGGGTTGATGGCTACACCTTC.

The rearrangement joins TRBV5-1 to TRBJ1-6; D gene ambiguous. The germline CDR1 and CDR2 sequences are SGHRS and YFSETQ. Between the trimmed V and J ends, which lost 0 bases and 10 bases, there was a span of 14 bases. The CDR3 loop spans 15 amino acids. The CDR3 nucleotides read TGCGCCAGCAGCTTGGAAGGCGGAGGACGGTCACCCCTCCACTTT. Protein: CASSLEGGGRSPLHF.

The chain uses TRBV5-6 and TRBJ2-5, with D maybe TRBD1 (5 bases). With 4 bases removed from V and 2 bases from J, the gap between germline ends came to 18 bases. Germline V gene lookup returns CDR1 SGHDT and CDR2 YYEEEE. The CDR3 loop spans 16 amino acids. The CDR3 region has the DNA TGTGCCAGCAGCCTCCTCGGGCCCAGGGTACAAGAGACCCAGTACTTC. It codes for CASSLLGPRVQETQYF.

The V gene is TRBV6-5, the J gene TRBJ1-1; 7 positions match TRBD1. V lost 6 bases to trimming and J lost 1 base; unmatched junction nucleotides: 5. The CDR3 sequence is 14 residues long. Germline loops: CDR1 MNHEY, CDR2 SVGAGI. The CDR3 nucleotides read TGTGCCAGCAGACAGGGGTCCGCGAACACTGAAGCTTTCTTT. Residues: CASRQGSANTEAFF.